This entry is about one TCR beta chain. The antigen it recognizes is unknown. Base qualities are missing; no much larger clone stands one base away. The source of the sample is a study of patients and donors after allogeneic stem cell transplantation (dated by TCRdb to about 2020). Trimming at the junction amounts to 6 bases on V and 4 bases on J, and the germline ends lie 13 bases apart. CDR1 SGHRS and CDR2 YFSETQ are derived from the germline V gene. Including the terminal cysteine and phenylalanine, the CDR3 comprises 14 residues. Kept here is only the CDR3 DNA, which spans 42 bases and is read in frame from base 1. The receptor library was made with RT-PCR. The data were produced on a NextSeq 550. TCRdb reran the public reads through fastp at Q25 and MiXCR, keeping productive beta chains. Under each unique CDR3 protein, matching rows form one entry showing the most common genes and DNA. The sample table contains 9,500 to 15,000 distinct CDR3 sequences; only one count was recorded for around 25% of them. The ten largest clones represent about 51% of the sample.

The V gene is TRBV5-1 and the J gene is TRBJ2-2, and perhaps TRBD2 as D gene, on 5 matching bases. This clonotype was sampled from a human donor who was either an allogeneic HSCT recipient or a stem cell or donor lymphocyte infusion donor (not recorded which). It is not recorded whose cells these are; they may come from a transplant donor. Sequenced material: blood, either unsorted or a sorted T cell fraction (not recorded which). CDR3 sequence: CASTWERSTGELFF. The nucleotide sequence is given as TGCGCCAGCACGTGGGAGAGGAGCACCGGGGAGCTGTTTTTT.